Listed here is a single TCR beta chain. This sample is drawn from a study of control samples from healthy donors and cancer patients. CDR1 is MNHEY and CDR2 is SVGAGI in the germline V gene. V lost 2 bases and J lost 0, with 13 bases in between. The CDR3 contains 16 residues. Only in-frame clones appear in the TCRdb table, and some are missing; sequencing was by immunoSEQ multiplex PCR. Reported are approximately 190,000 clones; the ten largest clones contain approximately 2.2%. The V call is TRBV6-5, the J call TRBJ1-1; D remains unclear. Specimen: blood. The TCR originated in a woman younger than 45 in good health. The CDR3 nucleotides read TGTGCCAGCAGTTACGGCAGCCCGTACATGAACACTGAAGCTTTCTTT. Amino acid sequence: CASSYGSPYMNTEAFF.